This T cell receptor beta chain is from a study of long-term antiretroviral therapy in people with HIV. Study-wide results and limits: In samples taken after ART, diversity increased but remained below transplant donor control levels.

The immunoSEQ assay was v3.0, run at survey level. Sequenced by immunoSEQ multiplex PCR; TCRdb stores in-frame clones only, minus some. The sample holds 27,000 or so clones; more than 75% are singletons and the top ten take around 15%. This clone was detected only once. As yet, its antigen is unknown. This CDR3 has 17 residues. The V gene end was trimmed by 3 bases and the J gene end by 2 bases; junction bases not matched to a gene: 7. Germline CDR1 is SGHTA and CDR2 is FQGNSA. This specimen was unsorted PBMCs, taken 2.9 years after starting antiretroviral therapy. This receptor was taken from a man between 45 and 60 years old with HIV. The chain combines TRBV7-2 with TRBJ1-3; 10 bases line up with TRBD1. Written as DNA, the CDR3 is TGTGCCAGCAGCTTCGGGGGACAGGGGATGGCTGGAAACACCATATATTTT. The encoded protein is CASSFGGQGMAGNTIYF. Drawing the rest from reference TRBV7-2 and TRBJ1-3, the complete variable domain is GAGVSQSPSNKVTEKGKDVELRCDPISGHTALYWYRQSLGQGLEFLIYFQGNSAPDKSGLPSDRFSAERTGGSVSTLTIQRTQQEDSAVYLCASSFGGQGMAGNTIYFGEGSWLTVV.